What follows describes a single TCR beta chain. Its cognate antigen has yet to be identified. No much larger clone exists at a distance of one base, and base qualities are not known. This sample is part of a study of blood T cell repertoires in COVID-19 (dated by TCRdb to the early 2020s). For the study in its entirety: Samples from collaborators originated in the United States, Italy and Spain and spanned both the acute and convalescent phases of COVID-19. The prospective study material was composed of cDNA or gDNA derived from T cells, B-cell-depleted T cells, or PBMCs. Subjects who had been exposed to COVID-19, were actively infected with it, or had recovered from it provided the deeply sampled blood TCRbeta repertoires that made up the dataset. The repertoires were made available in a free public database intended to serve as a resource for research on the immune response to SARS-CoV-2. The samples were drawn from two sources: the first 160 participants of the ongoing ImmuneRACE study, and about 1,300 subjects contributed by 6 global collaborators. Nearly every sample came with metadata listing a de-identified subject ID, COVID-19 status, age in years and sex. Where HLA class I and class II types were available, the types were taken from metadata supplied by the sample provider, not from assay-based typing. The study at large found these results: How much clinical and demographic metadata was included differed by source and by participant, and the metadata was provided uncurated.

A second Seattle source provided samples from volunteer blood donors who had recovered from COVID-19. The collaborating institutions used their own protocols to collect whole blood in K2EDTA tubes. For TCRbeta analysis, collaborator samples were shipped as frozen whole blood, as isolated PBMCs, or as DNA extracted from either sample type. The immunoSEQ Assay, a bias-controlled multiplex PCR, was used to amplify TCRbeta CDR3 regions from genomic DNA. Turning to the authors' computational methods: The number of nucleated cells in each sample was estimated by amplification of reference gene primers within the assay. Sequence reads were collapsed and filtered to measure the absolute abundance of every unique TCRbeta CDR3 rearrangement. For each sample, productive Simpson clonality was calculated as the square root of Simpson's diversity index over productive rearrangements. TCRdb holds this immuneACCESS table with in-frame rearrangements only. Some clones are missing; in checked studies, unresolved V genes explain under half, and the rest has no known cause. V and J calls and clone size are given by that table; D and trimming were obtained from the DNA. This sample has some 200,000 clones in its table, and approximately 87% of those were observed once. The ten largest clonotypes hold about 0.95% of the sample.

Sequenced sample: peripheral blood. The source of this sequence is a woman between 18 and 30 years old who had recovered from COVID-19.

In nucleotides, the sequence is TGTGCCAGCAGTGCCCAAAAGGGAGCGGGGGAATACAATGAGCAGTTCTTC. This yields the protein CASSAQKGAGEYNEQFF. The chain employs TRBV25-1 and TRBJ2-1, and 8 junctional nucleotides match TRBD2. Clipping removes 4 bases from V and 4 bases from J, with 12 as the unmatched junction base count. Counted from cysteine to phenylalanine, this CDR3 has 17 amino acids. The retained sequence is limited to the CDR3, 51 bases, with the frame set at the first base. From a lookup of the germline V gene, CDR1 and CDR2 are MGHDK and SYGVNS.